The present T cell receptor (beta chain) was sequenced within a study of OX40 agonist ivuxolimab in advanced cancers. Concerning the study at large: The costimulatory receptor OX40 (CD134) was targeted by ivuxolimab, a fully human IgG2 agonistic monoclonal antibody. The paper covers the monotherapy dose-escalation part of the phase I ivuxolimab trial, which included N ≈ 57 patients. Of the roughly 53 patients in dose escalation, around 19 had hepatocellular carcinoma, approximately 15 had melanoma, 9 had renal cell carcinoma and 9 had head and neck cancer. In the dose-escalation cohort, 65% to 85% of patients were male, and the mean age was approximately 60 years with a range of about 20 to 79. Partial responses occurred in three dose-escalation patients: two with cutaneous melanoma and one with hepatocellular carcinoma. Intravenous ivuxolimab was administered to patients every 2 weeks at six dose levels: 0.01, 0.1, 0.3, 1.5, 3 and 10 mg/kg. Prior anti-PD-1, anti-PD-L1 or anti-CTLA-4 therapy was permitted, and 40% to 50% of dose-escalation patients had received checkpoint inhibitors. The purpose of peripheral TCRbeta sequencing was to test whether ivuxolimab changed TCR sequence diversity and led to clonal T-cell expansion. The research as a whole found: Which antigens the clonally expanded peripheral T cells were specific for was not determined. After ivuxolimab, CD8+ T cells had more expanded clones than CD4+ T cells on average. Low levels of normalized T-cell clonal expansion were also seen in some patients who did not respond. At doses of 0.1 to 3.0 mg/kg, clonal expansion of both CD4+ and CD8+ blood T cells was observed from baseline to week 6. In the 0.1-3.0 mg/kg groups, partial responders were among the patients with the lowest normalized peripheral clonal expansion, particularly in CD8+ T cells.

Genomic DNA was isolated from the sorted cells so that the TCRbeta CDR3 region could be sequenced. TCRbeta CDR3 regions were sequenced using the immunoSEQ Assay. The table was pulled from immuneACCESS by TCRdb, which kept in-frame rearrangements only. Such tables lose some clones; where checked, under half of the loss comes from unresolved V genes, and the rest has no known cause. Across this sample there are roughly 75,000 clones, with 93% seen only once. The top ten constitute roughly 6.7% of the sample. Patients with autoimmune disease history or receiving systemic immunosuppression were excluded from the trial. Peripheral blood for TCR sequencing was drawn from every dose cohort at baseline, at cycle 4 day 1 and at cycle 7 day 1. Samples were obtained from an open-label, multicenter, first-in-human phase I dose-escalation trial of ivuxolimab. Adults with locally advanced or metastatic melanoma, renal cell carcinoma, hepatocellular carcinoma or head and neck squamous cell carcinoma were enrolled in the trial. Before TCR sequencing, CD4+ T cells and CD8+ T cells from peripheral blood were sorted into separate populations.

V and J are trimmed by 3 bases and 2 bases, and the gene matches miss 4 bases of the junction. The CDR3 covers 15 residues, taking in both the cysteine and the phenylalanine. The only DNA kept is the CDR3, 45 bases in frame from the first base. CDR1 MNHEY and CDR2 SMNVEV were looked up in the germline V gene (reference sequence). A note on this clone: It lacks a known antigen. Base-call qualities are not available, and no considerably larger clone is one nucleotide away.

The sequence is built from TRBV27 and TRBJ2-1, with 7 junctional bases fitting TRBD2. Source: CD4+ or CD8+ T cells sorted from blood, taken in a trial of the OX40 agonist ivuxolimab. This TCR was recovered from an adult with an advanced solid tumor such as melanoma, head and neck, liver or kidney cancer. Here is the DNA: TGTGCCAGCAGTTTGAGCGGGGACGCCTACAATGAGCAGTTCTTC. This translates into CASSLSGDAYNEQFF.